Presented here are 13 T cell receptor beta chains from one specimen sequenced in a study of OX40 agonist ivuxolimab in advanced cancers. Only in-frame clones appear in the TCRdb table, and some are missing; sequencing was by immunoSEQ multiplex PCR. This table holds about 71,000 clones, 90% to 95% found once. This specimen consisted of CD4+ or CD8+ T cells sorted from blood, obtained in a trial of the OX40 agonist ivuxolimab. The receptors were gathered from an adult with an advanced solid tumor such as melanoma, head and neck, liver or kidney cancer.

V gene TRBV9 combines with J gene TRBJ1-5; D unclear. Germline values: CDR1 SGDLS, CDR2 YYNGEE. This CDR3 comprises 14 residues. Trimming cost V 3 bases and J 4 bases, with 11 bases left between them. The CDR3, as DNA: TGTGCCAGCAGCGAGAGCTCCTTGAATCAGCCCCAGCATTTT. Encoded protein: CASSESSLNQPQHF.

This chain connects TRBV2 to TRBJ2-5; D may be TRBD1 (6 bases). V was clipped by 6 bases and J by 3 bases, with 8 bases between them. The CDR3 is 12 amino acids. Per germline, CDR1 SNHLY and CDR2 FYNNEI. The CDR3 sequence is CASRYREETQYF. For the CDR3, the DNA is TGTGCCAGCAGGTACAGGGAAGAGACCCAGTACTTC. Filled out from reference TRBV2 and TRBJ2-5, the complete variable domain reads EPEVTQTPSHQVTQMGQEVILRCVPISNHLYFYWYRQILGQKVEFLVSFYNNEISEKSEIFDDQFSVERPDGSNFTLKIRSTKLEDSAMYFCASRYREETQYFGPGTRLLVL.

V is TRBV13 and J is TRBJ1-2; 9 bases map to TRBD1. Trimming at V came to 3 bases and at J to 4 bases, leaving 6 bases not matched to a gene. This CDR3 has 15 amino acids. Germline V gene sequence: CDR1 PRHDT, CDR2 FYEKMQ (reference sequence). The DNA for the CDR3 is TGTGCCAGCAGCTTCGGGACAGGGCAAACCTATGGCTACACCTTC. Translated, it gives CASSFGTGQTYGYTF.

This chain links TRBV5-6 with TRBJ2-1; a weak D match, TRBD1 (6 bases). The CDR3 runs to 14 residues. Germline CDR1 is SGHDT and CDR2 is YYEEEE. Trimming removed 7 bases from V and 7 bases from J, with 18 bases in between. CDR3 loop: CASGSRYRENEQFF. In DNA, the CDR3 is TGTGCCAGCGGATCCAGGTACAGGGAGAATGAGCAGTTCTTC.

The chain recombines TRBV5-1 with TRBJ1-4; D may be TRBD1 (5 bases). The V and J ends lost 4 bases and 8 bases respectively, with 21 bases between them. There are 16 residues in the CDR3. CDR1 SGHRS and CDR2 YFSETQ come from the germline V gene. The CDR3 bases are TGCGCCAGCAGCGCCTATAGAGCAGGGAGGTCGGAAAAACTGTTTTTT. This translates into CASSAYRAGRSEKLFF.

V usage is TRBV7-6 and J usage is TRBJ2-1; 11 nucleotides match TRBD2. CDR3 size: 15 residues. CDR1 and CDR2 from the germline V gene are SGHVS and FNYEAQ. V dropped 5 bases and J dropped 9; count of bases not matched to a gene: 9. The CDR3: CASSLSGRASTEQFF. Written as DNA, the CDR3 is TGTGCCAGCAGCCTTAGCGGGAGGGCCTCCACTGAGCAGTTCTTC.

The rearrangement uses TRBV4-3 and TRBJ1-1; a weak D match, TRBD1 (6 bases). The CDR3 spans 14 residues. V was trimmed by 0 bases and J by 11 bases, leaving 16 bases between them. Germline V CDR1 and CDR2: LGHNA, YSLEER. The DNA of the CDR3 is TGCGCCAGCAGCCAAGACAACAGGGCCAAGGCGGCTTTCTTT. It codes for CASSQDNRAKAAFF.

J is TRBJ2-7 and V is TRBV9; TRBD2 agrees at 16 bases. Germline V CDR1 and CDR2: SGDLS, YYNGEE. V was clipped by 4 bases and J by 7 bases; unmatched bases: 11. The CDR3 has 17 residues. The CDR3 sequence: CASSPRGGTSGRVEQYF. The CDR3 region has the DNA TGTGCCAGCAGCCCCCGAGGGGGGACTAGCGGGAGGGTTGAGCAGTACTTC.

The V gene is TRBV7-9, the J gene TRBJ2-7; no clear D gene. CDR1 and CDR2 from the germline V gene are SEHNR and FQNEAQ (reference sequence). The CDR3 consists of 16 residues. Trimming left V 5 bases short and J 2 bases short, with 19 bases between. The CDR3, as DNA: TGTGCCAGCAGCCCCCGGAGTCTAGAAGGGCCCTACGAGCAGTACTTC. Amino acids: CASSPRSLEGPYEQYF.

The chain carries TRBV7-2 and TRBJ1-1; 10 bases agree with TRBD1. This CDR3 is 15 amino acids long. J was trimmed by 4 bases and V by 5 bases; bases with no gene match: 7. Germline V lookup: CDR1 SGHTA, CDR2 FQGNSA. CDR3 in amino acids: CASSQTGGAVTEAFF. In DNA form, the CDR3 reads TGTGCCAGCAGCCAGACAGGGGGCGCGGTCACTGAAGCTTTCTTT.

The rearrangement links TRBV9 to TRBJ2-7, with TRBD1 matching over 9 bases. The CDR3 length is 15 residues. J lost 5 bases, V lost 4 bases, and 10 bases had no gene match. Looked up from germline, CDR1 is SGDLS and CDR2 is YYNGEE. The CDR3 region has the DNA TGTGCCAGCAGCCACGGCCGGGACAGGGTCAACGAGCAGTACTTC. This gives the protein CASSHGRDRVNEQYF.

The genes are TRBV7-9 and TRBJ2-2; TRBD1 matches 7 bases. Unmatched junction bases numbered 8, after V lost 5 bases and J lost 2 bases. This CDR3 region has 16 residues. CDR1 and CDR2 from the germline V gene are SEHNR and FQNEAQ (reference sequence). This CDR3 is CASSHDRATNTGELFF. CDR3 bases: TGTGCCAGCAGCCACGACAGGGCGACAAACACCGGGGAGCTGTTTTTT.

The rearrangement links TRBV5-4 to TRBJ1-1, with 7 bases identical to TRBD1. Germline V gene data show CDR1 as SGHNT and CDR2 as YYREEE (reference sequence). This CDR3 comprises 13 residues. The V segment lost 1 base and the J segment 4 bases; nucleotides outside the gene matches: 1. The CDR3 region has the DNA TGTGCCAGCAGCTTGTGGGACAGCACTGAAGCTTTCTTT. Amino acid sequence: CASSLWDSTEAFF.